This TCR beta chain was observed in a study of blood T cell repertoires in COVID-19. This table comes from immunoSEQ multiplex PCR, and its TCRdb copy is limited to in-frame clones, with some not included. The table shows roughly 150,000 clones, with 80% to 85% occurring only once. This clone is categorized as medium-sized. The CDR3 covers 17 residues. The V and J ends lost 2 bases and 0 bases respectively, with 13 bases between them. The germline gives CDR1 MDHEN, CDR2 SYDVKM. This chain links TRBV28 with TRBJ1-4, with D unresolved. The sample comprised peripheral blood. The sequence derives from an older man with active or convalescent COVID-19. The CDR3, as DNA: TGTGCCAGCAGTTTACGATCAGGCTCCGCAACTAATGAAAAACTGTTTTTT. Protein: CASSLRSGSATNEKLFF.